These 21 T cell receptor beta chains originate from one sample sequenced in a study of cytomegalovirus exposure and HLA in healthy donors (dated by TCRdb to about 2017). Library prep was done by the immunoSEQ multiplex PCR assay. For the multiplex PCR, a mixture combining 60 forward primers for TCR Vbeta segments and 13 reverse primers for TCR Jbeta segments was used. This immuneACCESS table, as held by TCRdb, lists in-frame sequences with V and J called but not all clones. Of the missing ones, under half trace to an unresolved V gene in checked studies; the others have no known cause. Counted in this sample were 130,000 to 150,000 clones; 65% to 85% of them appeared once. About 6.7% of the sample comes from the top ten. Source material: PBMCs. The receptors stem from a woman in her 40s in good health and CMV-seropositive.

V is TRBV20-1 and J is TRBJ1-2; D ambiguous. Germline V gene data show CDR1 as DFQATT and CDR2 as SNEGSKA (reference sequence). The V and J ends lost 3 bases and 8 bases respectively, with 10 bases between them. The CDR3 is made up of 11 amino acids. The CDR3 protein is CSASDPRGYTF. CDR3 DNA sequence: TGCAGTGCTAGTGACCCGCGGGGCTACACCTTC.

The J gene is TRBJ2-3, the V gene TRBV4-2; 8 bases are shared with TRBD1. The CDR3 spans 17 residues. The junction had 5 bases not matched to a gene; V was cut back by 0 bases and J by 0 bases. Germline V gene data show CDR1 as LGHNA and CDR2 as YNFKEQ. CDR3 nucleotides: TGTGCCAGCAGCCAAGACCACAGGGGGGTAAGCACAGATACGCAGTATTTT. This gives the protein CASSQDHRGVSTDTQYF.

This clone occurred a few times. This rearrangement joins TRBV15 to TRBJ1-2; D is possibly TRBD1 (6 bases). V dropped 4 bases and J dropped 8 bases, with 20 bases sitting between them. Germline-derived CDR1 and CDR2 are LNHNV and YYDKDF (reference sequence). The CDR3 has 15 residues. The CDR3 nucleotides are TGTGCCACCAGCACGCGGACAGAAACTTTAAGGGGCTACACCTTC. Translated, it gives CATSTRTETLRGYTF.

This chain joins TRBV4-1 and TRBJ2-5; TRBD1 matches 9 bases. The DNA end favors TRBJ2-7, so the J call may be wrong. Per germline, CDR1 MGHRA and CDR2 YSYEKL. The CDR3 contains 13 residues. CDR3 protein: CASSRRDRDEQYF. The CDR3, as DNA: TGCGCCAGCAGCCGCCGGGACAGGGACGAGCAGTACTTC.

The gene calls are TRBV5-1 and TRBJ2-3, with 10 nucleotides matching TRBD2. The germline V gene encodes CDR1 SGHRS and CDR2 YFSETQ. CDR3 size: 18 residues. The J segment lost 0 bases and the V segment lost 5 bases, leaving 12 bases of the junction unmatched. The chain's CDR3 is CASSSPGLATSSTDTQYF. DNA for the CDR3: TGCGCCAGCAGTTCCCCGGGACTAGCGACCTCTAGCACAGATACGCAGTATTTT.

The chain couples TRBV6-1 to TRBJ1-5; 9 bases agree with TRBD1. Looked up from germline, CDR1 is MNHNS and CDR2 is SASEGT. The CDR3 contains 18 residues. J gave up 1 base and V 4 bases, and 11 bases lay outside the gene matches. CDR3: CASSAGQGLGRSNQPQHF. The DNA for the CDR3 is TGTGCCAGCAGTGCGGGACAGGGTCTCGGGAGGAGCAATCAGCCCCAGCATTTT.

The chain links TRBV28 to TRBJ1-5; 11 bases are shared with TRBD1. The CDR3 extends over 15 amino acids. The J segment lost 5 bases and the V segment lost 2 bases, leaving 2 bases of the junction unmatched. From germline, CDR1 is MDHEN and CDR2 SYDVKM. Here the CDR3 DNA reads TGTGCCAGCAGTTTAGGACAGGGGGCGGATCAGCCCCAGCATTTT. It translates to CASSLGQGADQPQHF. Filled out from reference TRBV28 and TRBJ1-5, the complete variable domain reads DVKVTQSSRYLVKRTGEKVFLECVQDMDHENMFWYRQDPGLGLRLIYFSYDVKMKEKGDIPEGYSVSREKKERFSLILESASTNQTSMYLCASSLGQGADQPQHFGDGTRLSIL.

V gene TRBV28 combines with J gene TRBJ1-4, with TRBD1 identical over 9 bases. Germline V gene data show CDR1 as MDHEN and CDR2 as SYDVKM. This CDR3 has 18 residues. V shed 6 bases, J shed 7 bases, and the junction held 18 bases outside the gene matches. DNA of the CDR3: TGTGCCAGCAGCCCTGCCGGGACAGGGTCCTTAGTAACTGAAAAACTGTTTTTT. The encoded protein is CASSPAGTGSLVTEKLFF.

The count of this clone is one. V is TRBV27 and J is TRBJ2-7; 7 bases match TRBD1. The CDR3 has 13 amino acids. The germline gives CDR1 MNHEY, CDR2 SMNVEV (reference sequence). V dropped 5 bases and J dropped 6; count of bases not matched to a gene: 7. The CDR3 reads CASSVQGFAEQYF. The CDR3 bases are TGTGCCAGCAGTGTACAGGGGTTTGCCGAGCAGTACTTC.

J is TRBJ1-3 and V is TRBV30; D is ambiguous. Germline loops: CDR1 GTSNPN, CDR2 SVGIG (reference sequence). V lost 0 bases and J 4 bases, leaving 10 bases between the germline ends. The length of the CDR3 is 14 residues. The CDR3 protein is CAWSVSGLGNTIYF. CDR3 bases: TGTGCCTGGAGTGTGTCGGGTTTAGGAAACACCATATATTTT.

V and J are TRBV7-9 and TRBJ1-3; D call uncertain. V gave up 4 bases and J gave up 1 base, with 8 bases separating them. The CDR3 spans 14 residues. Germline V CDR1 and CDR2: SEHNR, FQNEAQ (reference sequence). The CDR3 loop reads CASSSPGSGNTIYF. The CDR3 DNA reads TGTGCCAGCAGCTCCCCAGGATCTGGAAACACCATATATTTT.

This clone was counted a single time. This chain connects TRBV5-1 to TRBJ1-4; D is perhaps TRBD1 (6 bases). With 4 bases removed from V and 4 bases from J, the gap between germline ends came to 11 bases. The CDR3 is 14 amino acids. Germline CDR1 is SGHRS and CDR2 is YFSETQ. The CDR3 DNA sequence: TGCGCCAGCAGCGTACAGGGTTATAATGAAAAACTGTTTTTT. It codes for CASSVQGYNEKLFF. Filled out from reference TRBV5-1 and TRBJ1-4, the complete variable domain reads KAGVTQTPRYLIKTRGQQVTLSCSPISGHRSVSWYQQTPGQGLQFLFEYFSETQRNKGNFPGRFSGRQFSNSRSEMNVSTLELGDSALYLCASSVQGYNEKLFFGSGTQLSVL.

The chain couples TRBV4-1 to TRBJ1-4; possible D gene TRBD1, 5 bases. The CDR3 consists of 18 residues. Trimming shortened V by 1 base and J by 3 bases, and 18 bases separated the two germline ends. Germline V gene sequence: CDR1 MGHRA, CDR2 YSYEKL. The CDR3 region is CASSQVPPAGRANEKLFF. The CDR3 DNA reads as TGCGCCAGCAGCCAAGTTCCCCCGGCGGGACGAGCTAATGAAAAACTGTTTTTT.

The chain combines TRBV6-6 with TRBJ1-2; D uncertain. Trimming took 6 bases from V and 0 from J, leaving 11 bases between them. Germline-derived CDR1 and CDR2 are MNHNY and SVGAGI (reference sequence). This CDR3 is 14 amino acids long. The CDR3 DNA sequence: TGTGCCAGCAGCGGAAACAGAGCTAACTATGGCTACACCTTC. This sequence encodes CASSGNRANYGYTF.

The V and J genes are TRBV5-1 and TRBJ2-7, with TRBD2 matching over 7 bases. This CDR3 spans 14 amino acids. CDR1 SGHRS and CDR2 YFSETQ come from the germline V gene. V dropped 4 bases and J dropped 0; count of bases not matched to a gene: 4. As DNA, the CDR3 is TGCGCCAGCAGCCATAGCGGGTACTCCTACGAGCAGTACTTC. This codes for CASSHSGYSYEQYF.

This sequence joins TRBV19 and TRBJ1-1, with D maybe TRBD1 (5 bases). The CDR3 runs to 13 residues. The germline V and J ends were trimmed by 3 bases and 2 bases, with 7 bases remaining between them. CDR1 LNHDA and CDR2 SQIVND come from the germline V gene (reference sequence). The chain's CDR3 is CASSIGGNTEAFF. CDR3 bases: TGTGCCAGTAGTATCGGGGGTAACACTGAAGCTTTCTTT.

The chain uses TRBV9 and TRBJ1-5; no reliable D call. Trimming shortened V by 3 bases and J by 4 bases, and 14 bases separated the two germline ends. This CDR3 is 15 amino acids long. Germline V gene sequence: CDR1 SGDLS, CDR2 YYNGEE. The CDR3 DNA is TGTGCCAGCAGCGAGACTCGAAACAAGAATCAGCCCCAGCATTTT. Protein product: CASSETRNKNQPQHF.

The genes are TRBV9 and TRBJ1-5; D perhaps matches TRBD1 (5 bases). Germline V gives CDR1 SGDLS, CDR2 YYNGEE. The CDR3 has 13 amino acids. V dropped 3 bases and J dropped 4 bases, with 8 bases sitting between them. CDR3 loop: CASSATGNQPQHF. In nucleotides, the CDR3 is TGTGCCAGCAGCGCCACAGGTAATCAGCCCCAGCATTTT.

This clone was observed a few times. The rearrangement joins TRBV30 to TRBJ1-5, with D uncertain. CDR3 length equals 12 residues. Germline values: CDR1 GTSNPN, CDR2 SVGIG (reference sequence). Trimming removed 3 bases from V and 6 bases from J, with 9 bases in between. CDR3 in DNA: TGTGCCTGGAGCCTAGTGGGTCAGCCCCAGCATTTT. It encodes CAWSLVGQPQHF.

Turning to this clone: One end of the junction is discordant with germline, which a read error may explain. This sequence joins TRBV7-9 and TRBJ1-4; 11 nucleotides align to TRBD1. CDR1 is SEHNR and CDR2 is FQNEAQ in the germline V gene (reference sequence). The CDR3 runs 15 residues. The CDR3 sequence: CASSLGQGANEKLFF. In nucleotides, the CDR3 is TGTGCCAGCAGTTTAGGACAGGGGGCGAATGAAAAACTGTTTTTT.

The genes are TRBV11-2 and TRBJ2-5; D not resolved. V gave up 3 bases and J gave up 1 base, with 12 bases separating them. The length of the CDR3 is 15 residues. From germline, CDR1 is SGHAT and CDR2 FQNNGV. The CDR3 nucleotides are TGTGCCAGCAGCTTTAACAGCCACCTCCAAGAGACCCAGTACTTC. It is translated as CASSFNSHLQETQYF.